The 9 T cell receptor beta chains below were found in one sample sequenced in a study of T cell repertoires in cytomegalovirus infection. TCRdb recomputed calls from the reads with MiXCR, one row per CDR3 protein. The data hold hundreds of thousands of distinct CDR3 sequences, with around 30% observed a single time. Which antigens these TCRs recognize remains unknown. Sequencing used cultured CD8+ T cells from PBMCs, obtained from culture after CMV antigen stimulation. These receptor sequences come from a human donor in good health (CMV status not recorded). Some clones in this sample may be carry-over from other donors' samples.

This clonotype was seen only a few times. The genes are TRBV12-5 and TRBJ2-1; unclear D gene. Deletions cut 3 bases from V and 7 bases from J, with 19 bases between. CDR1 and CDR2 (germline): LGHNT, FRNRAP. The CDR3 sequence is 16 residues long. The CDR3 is CASGFSETWTTNEQFF. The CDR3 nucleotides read TGTGCTAGTGGTTTCTCCGAGACGTGGACGACGAATGAGCAGTTCTTC.

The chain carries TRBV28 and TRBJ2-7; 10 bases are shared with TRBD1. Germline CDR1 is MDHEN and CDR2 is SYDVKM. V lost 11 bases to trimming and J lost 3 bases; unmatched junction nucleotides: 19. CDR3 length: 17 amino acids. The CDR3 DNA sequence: TGTGCCTCTCCGGCCGGGACAGGGGATTGCGGCGGCTACGAGCAGTACGTC. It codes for CASPAGTGDCGGYEQYV.

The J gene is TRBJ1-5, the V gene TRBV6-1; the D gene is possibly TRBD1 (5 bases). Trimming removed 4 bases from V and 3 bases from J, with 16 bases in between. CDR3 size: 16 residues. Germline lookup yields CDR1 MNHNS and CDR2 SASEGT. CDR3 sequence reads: CASSGGESGLNQPQHF. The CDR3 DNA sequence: TGTGCCAGCAGTGGAGGGGAATCGGGTCTCAATCAGCCCCAGCATTTT.

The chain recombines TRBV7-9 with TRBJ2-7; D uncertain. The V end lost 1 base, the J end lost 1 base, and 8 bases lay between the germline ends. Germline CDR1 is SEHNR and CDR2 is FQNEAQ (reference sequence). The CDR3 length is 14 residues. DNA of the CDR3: TGTGCCAGCAGCTTAGTAGGGCCGTCCTACGAGCAGTACGTC. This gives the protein CASSLVGPSYEQYV.

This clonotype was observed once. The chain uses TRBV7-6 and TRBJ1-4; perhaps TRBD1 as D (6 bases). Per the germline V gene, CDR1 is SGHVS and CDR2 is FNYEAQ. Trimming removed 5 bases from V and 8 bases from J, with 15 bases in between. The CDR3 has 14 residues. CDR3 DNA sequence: TGTGCCAGCAGCCATCACAGGGAAGGGGAAAAACTGTTTTTT. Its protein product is CASSHHREGEKLFF. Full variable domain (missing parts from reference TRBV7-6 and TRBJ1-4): GAGVSQSPRYKVTKRGQDVALRCDPISGHVSLYWYRQALGQGPEFLTYFNYEAQQDKSGLPNDRFSAERPEGSISTLTIQRTEQRDSAMYRCASSHHREGEKLFFGSGTQLSVL.

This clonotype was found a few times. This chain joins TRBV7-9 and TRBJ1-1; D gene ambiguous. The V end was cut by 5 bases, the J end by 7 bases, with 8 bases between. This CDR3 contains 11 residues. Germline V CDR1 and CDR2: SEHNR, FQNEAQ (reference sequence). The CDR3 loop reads CASSGTDEAFF. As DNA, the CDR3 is TGTGCCAGCAGCGGAACAGATGAAGCTTTCTTT. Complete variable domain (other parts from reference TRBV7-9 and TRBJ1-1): DTGVSQNPRHKITKRGQNVTFRCDPISEHNRLYWYRQTLGQGPEFLTYFQNEAQLEKSRLLSDRFSAERPKGSFSTLEIQRTEQGDSAMYLCASSGTDEAFFGQGTRLTVV.

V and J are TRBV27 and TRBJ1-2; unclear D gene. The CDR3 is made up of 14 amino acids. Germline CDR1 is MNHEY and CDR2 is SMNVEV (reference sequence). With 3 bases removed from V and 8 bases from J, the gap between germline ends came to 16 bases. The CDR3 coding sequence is TGTGCCAGCAGTTTTGGGATAGATGTTGGGGGCTACACCTTC. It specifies CASSFGIDVGGYTF.

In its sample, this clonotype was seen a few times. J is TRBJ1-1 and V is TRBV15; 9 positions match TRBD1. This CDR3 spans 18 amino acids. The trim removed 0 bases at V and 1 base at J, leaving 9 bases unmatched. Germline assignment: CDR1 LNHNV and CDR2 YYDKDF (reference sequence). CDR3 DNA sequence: TGTGCCACCAGCAGAGATCGGAAAACAGGGGGCTGGAACACTGAAGCTTTCTTT. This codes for CATSRDRKTGGWNTEAFF.

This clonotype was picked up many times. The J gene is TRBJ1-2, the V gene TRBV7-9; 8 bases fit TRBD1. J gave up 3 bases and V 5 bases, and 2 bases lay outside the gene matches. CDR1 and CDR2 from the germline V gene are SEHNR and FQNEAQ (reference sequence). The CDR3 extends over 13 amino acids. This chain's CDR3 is CASSKDRDYGYTF. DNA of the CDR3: TGTGCCAGCAGCAAGGACAGGGACTATGGCTACACCTTC.